The TCR beta chain described here comes from a study of blood T cell repertoires in COVID-19. Generated by immunoSEQ multiplex PCR, the TCRdb table keeps only in-frame clones and is missing some. Among about 40,000 clones listed, about 86% were seen once. V gave up 0 bases and J gave up 0 bases; unmatched junction bases: 10. The CDR3 runs 20 residues. Germline values: CDR1 SGHTA, CDR2 FQGNSA. The source material was peripheral blood. The TCR was taken from a human donor with acute or convalescent COVID-19. The donor label of this sample is uncertain. This chain links TRBV7-2 with TRBJ1-4, with 10 positions matching TRBD1. The CDR3 sequence is CASSLAGTGDLIPTNEKLFF. The CDR3 DNA reads as TGTGCCAGCAGCTTAGCCGGGACAGGGGACCTAATCCCAACTAATGAAAAACTGTTTTTT.